This T cell receptor beta chain came from a study of cytomegalovirus exposure and HLA in healthy donors. Overall study context: A later analysis reported the same platform for the 120 or so validation repertoires and the 650 to 750 first-cohort repertoires.

TCRdb's copy holds only in-frame clones and misses some; the assay was immunoSEQ multiplex PCR. The sample carries 45,000 to 65,000 clones, roughly 87% recorded once. The CDR3 is 17 amino acids. Germline V lookup: CDR1 MGHRA, CDR2 YSYEKL. J gave up 1 base and V 1 base, and 8 bases lay outside the gene matches. This TCR was recovered from a woman younger than 35 in good health and CMV-seronegative. The V call is TRBV4-1, the J call TRBJ2-5; 8 bases agree with TRBD2. The specimen was PBMCs. The CDR3 sequence: CASSQALSSGFQETQYF. CDR3 DNA sequence: TGCGCCAGCAGCCAAGCGTTGTCTAGCGGGTTCCAAGAGACCCAGTACTTC.